These T cell receptor beta chains were read from a single sample in a study of identifying expanded T cells in peripheral blood. Assay: immunoSEQ multiplex PCR; the TCRdb copy retains only in-frame clones and omits some. The sample consists of approximately 100,000 clones, roughly 89% of them appearing once. Sequenced input: blood. The receptors originated from a person between 18 and 75 years old in good health. Both conserved end residues are trimmed from each CDR3. Each record gives: CDR3 length, J gene, D gene, V gene, CDR3 protein. D genes are given only for firm matches.

cdr3_length: 9; j_call: TRBJ1-1; d_call: -; v_call: TRBV6-5; cdr3_aa: ASSYMGRAF
cdr3_length: 11; j_call: TRBJ1-4; d_call: -; v_call: TRBV6-5; cdr3_aa: ASLGSLNEKLF
cdr3_length: 11; j_call: TRBJ1-2; d_call: TRBD1; v_call: TRBV13; cdr3_aa: ASSAGQVGGYT
cdr3_length: 12; j_call: TRBJ1-2; d_call: TRBD1; v_call: TRBV7-2; cdr3_aa: ASSPGTGGGGYT
cdr3_length: 13; j_call: TRBJ2-3; d_call: -; v_call: TRBV6-1; cdr3_aa: ASSPILTSTDTQY
cdr3_length: 14; j_call: TRBJ2-5; d_call: -; v_call: TRBV15; cdr3_aa: ATSRDGRTGGRAQY
cdr3_length: 12; j_call: TRBJ1-2; d_call: -; v_call: TRBV7-9; cdr3_aa: ASSQNGQGWGYT
cdr3_length: 11; j_call: TRBJ2-7; d_call: TRBD1; v_call: TRBV7-9; cdr3_aa: ASSRQGPYEQY
cdr3_length: 12; j_call: TRBJ1-2; d_call: TRBD1; v_call: TRBV10-3; cdr3_aa: AITGQVTDYGYT
cdr3_length: 9; j_call: TRBJ2-7; d_call: -; v_call: TRBV11-2; cdr3_aa: ASSSYYEQY
cdr3_length: 13; j_call: TRBJ2-2; d_call: TRBD1; v_call: TRBV28; cdr3_aa: ASRTGGVYTGELF
cdr3_length: 12; j_call: TRBJ1-1; d_call: -; v_call: TRBV7-2; cdr3_aa: ASSIRNRATEAF
cdr3_length: 10; j_call: TRBJ1-1; d_call: -; v_call: TRBV29-1; cdr3_aa: SVEAANTEAF
cdr3_length: 11; j_call: TRBJ2-1; d_call: -; v_call: TRBV28; cdr3_aa: ASSSGAYNEQF
cdr3_length: 17; j_call: TRBJ1-5; d_call: TRBD1; v_call: TRBV13; cdr3_aa: ASSLEPVLPGQGSQPQH
cdr3_length: 13; j_call: TRBJ2-2; d_call: -; v_call: TRBV6-1; cdr3_aa: ASSPRGTNTGELF
cdr3_length: 15; j_call: TRBJ2-5; d_call: -; v_call: TRBV4-2; cdr3_aa: ASSQEGSGRYSGTQY